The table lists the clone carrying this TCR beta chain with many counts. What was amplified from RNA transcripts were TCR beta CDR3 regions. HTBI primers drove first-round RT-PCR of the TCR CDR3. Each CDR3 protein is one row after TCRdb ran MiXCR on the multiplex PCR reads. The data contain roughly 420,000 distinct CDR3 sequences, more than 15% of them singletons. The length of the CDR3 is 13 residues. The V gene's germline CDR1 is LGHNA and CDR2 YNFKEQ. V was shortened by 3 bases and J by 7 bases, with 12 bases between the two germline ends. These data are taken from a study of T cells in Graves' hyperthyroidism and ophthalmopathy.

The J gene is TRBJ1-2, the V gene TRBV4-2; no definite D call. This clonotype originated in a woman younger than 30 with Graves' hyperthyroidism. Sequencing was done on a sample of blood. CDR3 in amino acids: CASSQGFDRGYTF. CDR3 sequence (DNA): TGTGCCAGCAGCCAGGGTTTTGATCGTGGCTACACCTTC.